This TCR beta chain stems from a study of T-cell reconstitution after alpha-beta-depleted transplantation in children (dated by TCRdb to the mid-2010s). A note on the overall study: Using TCR repertoire profiling, the study quantitatively followed how T-cell immune reconstitution unfolded in children after TCRalphabeta/CD19-depleted allogeneic hematopoietic cell transplantation.

CDR1 and CDR2, per the germline V gene, are SGHRS and YFSETQ. The CDR3 starts with the cysteine, ends with the phenylalanine, and has 12 residues. CDR3 DNA only is kept here, 36 bases in frame from base 1. Trimming at the junction amounts to 5 bases on V and 6 bases on J, and the germline ends lie 9 bases apart. This clonotype was picked up many times. Its antigen specificity is not known. Base qualities are not provided; no much larger clone lies one nucleotide away. Libraries were built with PCR. The sequencing machine was an Illumina HiSeq 2500. TCR library preparation used molecular barcoding, with unique molecular identifiers applied to normalize quantification of the TCRbeta repertoire. TCRdb took the public reads, trimmed them with fastp at Q25, ran MiXCR for clone calling and kept in-frame beta chains. Entries that share a CDR3 protein sequence are merged under the most common genes and DNA. In all, the sample holds 300,000 to 400,000 distinct CDR3 sequences, and 13% of those were seen once. Around 4.5% of the sample rests with the top ten.

The TCR sequence derives from a human donor who donated a stem cell graft to a child with Fanconi anemia. This sequence uses TRBV5-1 and TRBJ2-1, with the D gene uncertain. The sample here was PBMCs, taken from the stem cell graft. The CDR3 reads CASRETGNEQFF. The DNA sequence is TGCGCCAGCAGGGAGACGGGCAATGAGCAGTTCTTC. Where the CDR3 stops, the reference TRBV5-1 and TRBJ2-1 genes take over; the full variable domain is KAGVTQTPRYLIKTRGQQVTLSCSPISGHRSVSWYQQTPGQGLQFLFEYFSETQRNKGNFPGRFSGRQFSNSRSEMNVSTLELGDSALYLCASRETGNEQFFGPGTRLTVL.